Following are 32 T cell receptor beta chains from one sample sequenced in a study of molecular identifiers for immune sequencing clone quantification. TCRdb re-called the PCR reads with MiXCR, one entry per CDR3 protein. The table shows approximately 630,000 distinct CDR3 sequences, with 25% occurring only once. The sequenced material came from naive CD8+ T cells from blood, with Jurkat cell RNA spiked in. The subset denotes: FACS-sorted CD8+CD4-CCR7+CD45RA+ naive T cells. The receptors were sampled from a human donor in good health. Some libraries in this study had Jurkat cell RNA spiked in.

This clonotype appeared many times. This rearrangement joins TRBV4-1 to TRBJ2-7, with 9 bases matching TRBD1. V was clipped by 3 bases and J by 4 bases; unmatched bases: 7. Germline CDR1 is MGHRA and CDR2 is YSYEKL. The CDR3 is 15 amino acids. In nucleotides, the CDR3 is TGCGCCAGCAGCCAGGCCGGGACAGGGCGTTACGAGCAGTACTTC. Its translation is CASSQAGTGRYEQYF.

As regards this clonotype: A much larger clonotype is one base distant, so this may be a read error. The chain recombines TRBV6-6 with TRBJ2-7; D perhaps matches TRBD1 (5 bases). With 0 bases removed from V and 3 bases from J, the gap between germline ends came to 12 bases. The length of the CDR3 is 15 residues. The germline V gene has CDR1 MNHNY and CDR2 SVGAGI (reference sequence). The CDR3: CASSYSRQGSYEQYF. The CDR3 DNA follows: TGTGCCAGCAGTTACTCGCGGCAGGGAAGCTACGAGCAGTACTTC.

This clonotype was detected only a few times. The chain couples TRBV13 to TRBJ2-7; 8 bases match TRBD1. The length of the CDR3 is 15 residues. The V gene's germline CDR1 is PRHDT and CDR2 FYEKMQ (reference sequence). V lost 5 bases to trimming and J lost 3 bases; unmatched junction nucleotides: 9. The CDR3 bases are TGTGCCAGCAGCCTATCTCAGGGGGCCAACTACGAGCAGTACTTC. Protein product: CASSLSQGANYEQYF. Combining the CDR3 with reference TRBV13 and TRBJ2-7 gives the whole variable domain AAGVIQSPRHLIKEKRETATLKCYPIPRHDTVYWYQQGPGQDPQFLISFYEKMQSDKGSIPDRFSAQQFSDYHSELNMSSLELGDSALYFCASSLSQGANYEQYFGPGTRLTVT.

With respect to this clonotype: This sequence may be a read error, since a much larger clone differs from it by one base. The gene calls are TRBV29-1 and TRBJ2-3; D unclear. There are 12 residues in the CDR3. The germline V gene encodes CDR1 SQVTM and CDR2 ANQGSEA. V was trimmed by 5 bases and J by 3 bases, leaving 9 bases between them. CDR3 region: CSVFSRTDTQYF. The CDR3 nucleotides read TGCAGCGTTTTTAGTAGAACAGATACGCAGTATTTT.

The chain couples TRBV6-2 or TRBV6-3 to TRBJ1-2, with 7 bases aligning to TRBD1. The germline V gene encodes CDR1 MNHEY and CDR2 SVGEGT. V shed 0 bases and J 5 bases; nucleotides not matched to a gene: 15. The CDR3 runs to 18 residues. CDR3 sequence: CASSYSPDMGQLHYGYTF. CDR3 DNA sequence: TGTGCCAGCAGTTACTCACCCGACATGGGACAGCTTCATTATGGCTACACCTTC.

At least ten counts were recorded for this clonotype. The V call is TRBV27, the J call TRBJ1-2; possible D gene TRBD1, 6 bases. CDR1 and CDR2 (germline): MNHEY, SMNVEV (reference sequence). The CDR3 totals 13 residues. V was shortened by 2 bases and J by 2 bases, with 6 bases between the two germline ends. CDR3 sequence reads: CASSLQGNYGYTF. CDR3 DNA: TGTGCCAGCAGTTTACAGGGGAACTATGGCTACACCTTC.

This clonotype was detected ten times or more. This chain connects TRBV9 to TRBJ2-2; D ambiguous. Germline lookup yields CDR1 SGDLS and CDR2 YYNGEE. Trimming shortened V by 0 bases and J by 6 bases, and 6 bases separated the two germline ends. This CDR3 spans 13 amino acids. CDR3: CASSVVSSGELFF. The CDR3 DNA reads as TGTGCCAGCAGCGTAGTGAGTTCCGGGGAGCTGTTTTTT.

This clonotype was seen more than once but under ten times. The rearrangement joins TRBV19 to TRBJ2-3; no firm D call. The CDR3 sequence is 15 residues long. Germline V gene sequence: CDR1 LNHDA, CDR2 SQIVND (reference sequence). V was cut by 1 base and J by 3 bases, with 11 bases left in between. CDR3 nucleotide sequence: TGTGCCAGTAGTATAGGGGCAGAGAGAACAGATACGCAGTATTTT. As protein: CASSIGAERTDTQYF.

This clonotype was seen ten or more times. The chain's CDR3 is CASQGGTYEQYF. DNA of the CDR3: TGTGCCAGCCAGGGAGGGACCTACGAGCAGTACTTC. The genes are TRBV6-1 and TRBJ2-7, with 7 bases aligning to TRBD2. Germline trimming cut 8 bases from V and 2 bases from J; bases unmatched to any gene: 3. The CDR3 is 12 amino acids. Germline-derived CDR1 and CDR2 are MNHNS and SASEGT.

The CDR3 nucleotides read TGTGCCAGCAGCCCCTCATTTTTCGAGACCCAGTACTTC. Its translation is CASSPSFFETQYF. The gene calls are TRBV12-3 or TRBV12-4 and TRBJ2-5; D is unclear. The CDR3 contains 13 residues. Trimming shortened V by 6 bases and J by 5 bases, and 13 bases separated the two germline ends.

This clonotype has a handful of counts. This chain connects TRBV19 to TRBJ2-5; no clear D gene. Germline V gene sequence: CDR1 LNHDA, CDR2 SQIVND (reference sequence). CDR3 length: 13 amino acids. The ends were cut back, 7 bases at V and 2 bases at J, with 11 bases in the middle. CDR3 bases: TGTGCCAGTACCGCCAGGAATCAAGAGACCCAGTACTTC. It codes for CASTARNQETQYF.

The chain recombines TRBV19 with TRBJ2-7, with TRBD1 identical over 7 bases. CDR3 length: 15 amino acids. Per the germline V gene, CDR1 is LNHDA and CDR2 is SQIVND (reference sequence). Trimming at V came to 5 bases and at J to 3 bases, leaving 10 bases not matched to a gene. The CDR3 region is CASSPESQGIYEQYF. The CDR3 nucleotides read TGTGCCAGTAGTCCTGAATCACAGGGGATCTACGAGCAGTACTTC.

The chain couples TRBV12-3 or TRBV12-4 to TRBJ2-2; 8 bases match TRBD2. V shed 7 bases and J 7 bases; nucleotides not matched to a gene: 11. This CDR3 spans 15 amino acids. CDR3 nucleotide sequence: TGTGCCAGCATCGAGGGGGGACTAGGTGTCGGGGAGCTGTTTTTT. Protein product: CASIEGGLGVGELFF.

V gene TRBV12-3 or TRBV12-4 combines with J gene TRBJ1-4; D gene uncertain. Trimming took off 2 bases at V and 12 bases at J, with 31 bases between the two ends. The length of the CDR3 is 19 residues. The CDR3 nucleotides are TGTGCCAGCAGTTTAAGTGCGGGAACGTCGGTGGACTCCAGTGAGGAACTGTTTTTT. Its protein is CASSLSAGTSVDSSEELFF.

Note on this clonotype: Given a much more abundant clone one base away, this may be a read error. V gene TRBV4-3 combines with J gene TRBJ2-1; D could derive from TRBD1 or TRBD2 (6 bases each). The germline CDR1 and CDR2 sequences are LGHNA and YSLEER. The CDR3 is 16 amino acids. The CDR3 spells CASSQDRGGPYNEQLF. The CDR3, as DNA: TGCGCCAGCAGCCAAGATCGAGGGGGGCCCTACAATGAGCAGCTCTTC.

As for this clonotype: A much larger clone differs by one base, so this may be a read error. J is TRBJ1-1 and V is TRBV7-6, with D possibly being TRBD1 (6 bases). Germline values: CDR1 SGHVS, CDR2 FNYEAQ. The CDR3 contains 15 residues. The CDR3 protein is CASSLARGANTEALF. The CDR3 DNA is TGTGCCAGCAGCTTAGCAAGGGGGGCGAACACTGAAGCTCTCTTT.

V gene TRBV9 combines with J gene TRBJ2-7; D uncertain. Germline CDR1 SGDLS, CDR2 YYNGEE. The ends were cut back, 0 bases at V and 2 bases at J, with 9 bases in the middle. The CDR3 runs to 14 residues. The CDR3 spells CASSVADGTYEQYF. In DNA, the CDR3 is TGTGCCAGCAGCGTAGCGGACGGAACCTACGAGCAGTACTTC.

In this sample, this clonotype turned up many times. The chain carries TRBV28 and TRBJ2-1; D unresolved. The V and J ends lost 5 bases and 4 bases respectively, with 15 bases between them. CDR1 is MDHEN and CDR2 is SYDVKM in the germline V gene. CDR3 length: 15 residues. CDR3 region: CASSTSAVEYNEQFF. Written as DNA, the CDR3 is TGTGCCAGCAGTACATCGGCGGTGGAATACAATGAGCAGTTCTTC.

CDR3 region: CASSLDTGRNQPQHF. CDR3 DNA: TGTGCCAGCAGTTTGGATACAGGGCGAAATCAGCCCCAGCATTTT. The chain is built from TRBV12-3 or TRBV12-4 and TRBJ1-5; the D gene is possibly TRBD1 (6 bases). There are 15 residues in the CDR3. Between the trimmed V and J ends, which lost 3 bases and 4 bases, there was a span of 13 bases.

V is TRBV15 and J is TRBJ2-1; either TRBD1 or TRBD2 may fit D (5 bases each). CDR1 is LNHNV and CDR2 is YYDKDF in the germline V gene (reference sequence). The CDR3 runs to 15 residues. V was clipped by 5 bases and J by 0 bases, with 11 bases between them. Here the CDR3 reads CATSEGTSSYNEQFF. CDR3 sequence (DNA): TGTGCCACCAGCGAGGGGACGAGCTCCTACAATGAGCAGTTCTTC.

Many counts were recorded for this clonotype. The chain has TRBV4-1 and TRBJ1-2, with D unclear. V was cut by 4 bases and J by 0 bases, with 6 bases left in between. Germline V lookup: CDR1 MGHRA, CDR2 YSYEKL. The CDR3 is 13 residues long. CDR3 amino acids: CASSPSANYGYTF. Here the CDR3 DNA reads TGCGCCAGCAGCCCATCCGCTAACTATGGCTACACCTTC.

CDR3 nucleotides: TGTGCCAGCAGCCAACGACCCTTCTGGTACGAGCAGTACTTC. It translates to CASSQRPFWYEQYF. This chain connects TRBV14 to TRBJ2-7; D gene unclear. This CDR3 region has 14 residues. CDR1 is SGHDN and CDR2 is FVKESK in the germline V gene. Trimming removed 2 bases at V and 4 bases at J, with 12 bases between.

This clonotype came up a few times. The chain couples TRBV20-1 to TRBJ2-7, with D hard to call. Trimming shortened V by 0 bases and J by 6 bases, and 15 bases separated the two germline ends. The CDR3 is 14 amino acids. CDR1 is DFQATT and CDR2 is SNEGSKA in the germline V gene (reference sequence). Written as DNA, the CDR3 is TGCAGTGCTAGAGATATCTCATCCGGGTCCGAGCAGTACTTC. Translation: CSARDISSGSEQYF.

The V gene is TRBV4-1, the J gene TRBJ1-1, with 8 nucleotides matching TRBD1. The CDR3 has 15 residues. V was pared by 0 bases and J by 1 base, with 1 base of the junction left unmatched. The V gene's germline CDR1 is MGHRA and CDR2 YSYEKL. CDR3 coding DNA: TGCGCCAGCAGCCAAGATGGACAGGGGAACACTGAAGCTTTCTTT. It translates to CASSQDGQGNTEAFF.

Worth noting for this clonotype: A clone one base away is much larger, so this may be a read error. The conserved phenylalanine or tryptophan normally closing the CDR3 is absent here, so this likely arose from a read error. The rearrangement links TRBV20-1 to TRBJ1-5; D not resolved. This CDR3 is 12 amino acids long. V lost 5 bases to trimming and J lost 5 bases, with 10 bases between them. CDR1 DFQATT and CDR2 SNEGSKA come from the germline V gene (reference sequence). CDR3 bases: TGCAGTGCTCTGGACGGGCATCAGCCCCAGCATCTT. Protein product: CSALDGHQPQHL.

Ten or more counts support this clonotype. The V call is TRBV24-1, the J call TRBJ2-1, with D hard to call. The germline CDR1 and CDR2 sequences are KGHDR and SFDVKD. Between the trimmed V and J ends, which lost 1 base and 4 bases, there was a span of 7 bases. The CDR3 runs 14 residues. In DNA form, the CDR3 reads TGTGCCACCAGTGATTTAGAAGGGTACAATGAGCAGTTCTTC. Translated, it gives CATSDLEGYNEQFF.

V usage is TRBV6-2 or TRBV6-3 and J usage is TRBJ2-7, with 10 positions matching TRBD1. CDR1 and CDR2 from the germline V gene are MNHEY and SVGEGT. J was trimmed by 7 bases and V by 0 bases; bases with no gene match: 12. The CDR3 length is 17 residues. CDR3: CASSYSIRDRGPGEQYF. The CDR3 nucleotides are TGTGCCAGCAGTTACTCGATTAGGGACAGGGGCCCTGGTGAGCAGTACTTC.

The table lists this clonotype with many counts. The DNA of the CDR3 is TGCAGTGCTGGAAGACAGGGTCGCACTGAAGCTTTCTTT. It codes for CSAGRQGRTEAFF. The chain couples TRBV20-1 to TRBJ1-1; 7 nucleotides match TRBD1. J gave up 4 bases and V 5 bases, and 7 bases lay outside the gene matches. The germline gives CDR1 DFQATT, CDR2 SNEGSKA (reference sequence). This CDR3 spans 13 amino acids.

This clonotype appeared many times. The V and J genes are TRBV9 and TRBJ1-5; the D gene is possibly TRBD1 (5 bases). V gave up 4 bases and J gave up 3 bases, with 11 bases separating them. CDR3 length: 14 amino acids. Looked up from germline, CDR1 is SGDLS and CDR2 is YYNGEE. The CDR3 spells CASSPGNSNQPQHF. In DNA form, the CDR3 reads TGTGCCAGCAGCCCAGGGAACTCCAATCAGCCCCAGCATTTT.

This clonotype came up a few times. This sequence joins TRBV11-2 and TRBJ2-7, with D possibly being TRBD1 (7 bases). This CDR3 contains 16 residues. V lost 1 base to trimming and J lost 5 bases, with 18 bases between them. Germline CDR1 reads SGHAT; CDR2 reads FQNNGV. Here the CDR3 DNA reads TGTGCCAGCAGCTTAGTAGGGGGGCAGGGGGGTGACGAGCAGTACTTC. Its translation: CASSLVGGQGGDEQYF.

This clonotype was recorded a few times. The chain employs TRBV28 and TRBJ1-4; 12 nucleotides line up with TRBD1. V dropped 5 bases and J dropped 0; count of bases not matched to a gene: 10. Germline V gives CDR1 MDHEN, CDR2 SYDVKM. The CDR3 has 19 amino acids. For the CDR3, the DNA is TGTGCCAGCAGTCACGGGACAGGGGGCACGGTTGCAACTAATGAAAAACTGTTTTTT. Its protein product is CASSHGTGGTVATNEKLFF. Complete variable domain (other parts from reference TRBV28 and TRBJ1-4): DVKVTQSSRYLVKRTGEKVFLECVQDMDHENMFWYRQDPGLGLRLIYFSYDVKMKEKGDIPEGYSVSREKKERFSLILESASTNQTSMYLCASSHGTGGTVATNEKLFFGSGTQLSVL.

The chain carries TRBV20-1 and TRBJ2-7; D remains ambiguous. The germline gives CDR1 DFQATT, CDR2 SNEGSKA (reference sequence). The CDR3 consists of 14 residues. Trimming cost V 0 bases and J 4 bases, with 13 bases left between them. The CDR3 sequence is CSARDFRYRYEQYF. The CDR3 region has the DNA TGCAGTGCTAGAGATTTCAGGTACCGGTACGAGCAGTACTTC.